Listed here are 18 T cell receptor beta chains from one sample, sequenced in a study of blood T cells in healthy people across ages. Alongside a J-beta primer mix, a sample-barcoded 5' primer served in a second PCR lasting about 7 to 12 cycles. MiXCR, run by TCRdb on the 5' RACE reads, gives a single entry per CDR3 protein. This sample has approximately 1.5 million distinct CDR3 sequences, with roughly two fifths found just once. The sample taken for sequencing was blood. Source of these receptors: a woman between 18 and 30 years old in good health.

This clonotype has a handful of counts. The chain uses TRBV9 and TRBJ2-7, with D possibly being TRBD2 (5 bases). The CDR3 is made up of 15 amino acids. Between the trimmed V and J ends, which lost 4 bases and 2 bases, there was a span of 16 bases. Germline V gene sequence: CDR1 SGDLS, CDR2 YYNGEE. This CDR3 reads CASSPVATFPYEQYF. The CDR3 nucleotides read TGTGCCAGCAGCCCCGTAGCGACCTTCCCCTACGAGCAGTACTTC.

This clonotype came up a few times. V gene TRBV12-3 or TRBV12-4 combines with J gene TRBJ1-2; 9 bases align to TRBD1. The ends lost 6 bases at V and 2 bases at J; junction bases unmatched: 10. The CDR3 runs 16 residues. The CDR3: CASRRGGTGRNYGYTF. DNA for the CDR3: TGTGCCAGCAGAAGAGGCGGGACAGGGAGGAACTATGGCTACACCTTC.

The chain joins TRBV27 to TRBJ2-3; 8 positions match TRBD2. V gave up 6 bases and J gave up 9 bases; unmatched junction bases: 2. CDR1 and CDR2 from the germline V gene are MNHEY and SMNVEV (reference sequence). The length of the CDR3 is 11 residues. The CDR3 bases are TGTGCCAGCAGAGCGGGGGCAACGCAGTATTTT. Translation gives CASRAGATQYF.

The J gene is TRBJ1-2, the V gene TRBV12-3 or TRBV12-4; D call uncertain. CDR3 length: 14 amino acids. V was cut by 1 base and J by 4 bases, with 10 bases left in between. The CDR3 bases are TGTGCCAGCAGTTTAGAGGACCGGGGCTATGGCTACACCTTC. As protein: CASSLEDRGYGYTF.

J is TRBJ2-1 and V is TRBV29-1; D is unresolved. Germline lookup yields CDR1 SQVTM and CDR2 ANQGSEA. V was pared by 2 bases and J by 6 bases, with 11 bases between. The CDR3 consists of 13 residues. CDR3 loop: CSVERKACNEQFF. Written as DNA, the CDR3 is TGCAGCGTTGAAAGGAAAGCCTGCAATGAGCAGTTCTTC.

V gene TRBV6-2 or TRBV6-3 combines with J gene TRBJ1-4; TRBD1 is a possible D gene (6 bases). Germline values: CDR1 MNHEY, CDR2 SVGEGT. Trimming stripped 4 bases from V and 7 bases from J, with 13 bases between. This CDR3 contains 14 residues. The CDR3 DNA is TGTGCCAGCAGTTTTCGGGGGCGCTTTGAAAAACTGTTTTTT. The encoded protein is CASSFRGRFEKLFF.

The J gene is TRBJ2-3, the V gene TRBV3-1; a weak D match, TRBD2 (6 bases). V dropped 1 base and J dropped 2 bases, with 10 bases sitting between them. The length of the CDR3 is 15 residues. Germline lookup yields CDR1 LGHDT and CDR2 YNNKEL (reference sequence). The CDR3 loop is CASSQAGTPTDTQYF. The CDR3 DNA is TGTGCCAGCAGCCAAGCGGGGACTCCCACAGATACGCAGTATTTT.

This clonotype came up once. V gene TRBV12-3 or TRBV12-4 combines with J gene TRBJ1-5, with D perhaps TRBD1 (6 bases). V lost 5 bases to trimming and J lost 5 bases, with 13 bases between them. This CDR3 spans 14 amino acids. The CDR3 is CASSPAGGYQPQHF. The DNA for the CDR3 is TGTGCCAGCAGTCCCGCCGGGGGCTATCAGCCCCAGCATTTT.

A few counts support this clonotype. This sequence joins TRBV14 and TRBJ2-1, with D perhaps TRBD1 (6 bases). This CDR3 has 20 amino acids. CDR1 SGHDN and CDR2 FVKESK come from the germline V gene. V was shortened by 1 base and J by 8 bases, with 30 bases between the two germline ends. This CDR3 reads CASSQVSIWVSGTRPYEQFF. The CDR3, as DNA: TGTGCCAGCAGCCAAGTAAGCATTTGGGTCTCGGGGACACGGCCCTATGAGCAGTTCTTC.

The chain uses TRBV20-1 and TRBJ1-2; tentative D call: TRBD1 (5 bases). V shed 6 bases and J shed 10 bases, with 21 bases lying between them. The CDR3 sequence is 13 residues long. CDR1 is DFQATT and CDR2 is SNEGSKA in the germline V gene (reference sequence). The CDR3 protein is CSADQGLTHDYTF. CDR3 in DNA: TGCAGTGCCGATCAGGGACTTACCCATGACTACACCTTC.

The chain recombines TRBV12-3 or TRBV12-4 with TRBJ1-1; perhaps TRBD1 as D (5 bases). Trimming pared 5 bases from V and 2 bases from J, leaving 12 bases between. The CDR3 length is 14 residues. The chain's CDR3 is CASSVGGTNTEAFF. The CDR3, as DNA: TGTGCCAGCAGTGTAGGCGGGACCAACACTGAAGCTTTCTTT.

The chain uses TRBV20-1 and TRBJ2-7; D may be TRBD2 (5 bases). The ends were cut back, 6 bases at V and 7 bases at J, with 16 bases in the middle. This CDR3 has 12 amino acids. Germline V gene lookup returns CDR1 DFQATT and CDR2 SNEGSKA (reference sequence). In DNA form, the CDR3 reads TGCAGTGCGAAAGGAGGCAGTAGGGAGCAGTACTTC. Its protein is CSAKGGSREQYF.

V gene TRBV9 combines with J gene TRBJ2-3; TRBD1 is a possible D gene (6 bases). Trimming stripped 2 bases from V and 2 bases from J, with 15 bases between. This CDR3 has 16 amino acids. Germline lookup yields CDR1 SGDLS and CDR2 YYNGEE. CDR3 sequence reads: CASSVKARDTTDTQYF. CDR3 sequence (DNA): TGTGCCAGCAGCGTGAAGGCCAGGGACACCACAGATACGCAGTATTTT.

This clonotype was detected many times. V usage is TRBV6-5 and J usage is TRBJ2-7; tentatively, D is TRBD2 (6 bases). The CDR3 spans 13 residues. Germline lookup yields CDR1 MNHEY and CDR2 SVGAGI. Trimming stripped 2 bases from V and 7 bases from J, with 12 bases between. The CDR3 loop reads CASSYTHLAEQYF. The CDR3 DNA sequence: TGTGCCAGCAGTTACACGCATCTAGCGGAGCAGTACTTC.

The chain carries TRBV13 and TRBJ1-2; D remains unclear. Germline CDR1 and CDR2: PRHDT and FYEKMQ (reference sequence). The CDR3 extends over 13 amino acids. V was shortened by 5 bases and J by 7 bases, with 14 bases between the two germline ends. CDR3 DNA: TGTGCCAGCAGCCCAAGCTGGGTTGGTGGCTACACCTTC. Its protein is CASSPSWVGGYTF. The variable domain in full, completed from reference TRBV13 and TRBJ1-2, reads AAGVIQSPRHLIKEKRETATLKCYPIPRHDTVYWYQQGPGQDPQFLISFYEKMQSDKGSIPDRFSAQQFSDYHSELNMSSLELGDSALYFCASSPSWVGGYTFGSGTRLTVV.

The chain employs TRBV29-1 and TRBJ2-7; TRBD2 might be the D (5 bases). Trimming shortened V by 0 bases and J by 4 bases, and 13 bases separated the two germline ends. CDR1 SQVTM and CDR2 ANQGSEA come from the germline V gene. The CDR3 has 14 residues. The DNA of the CDR3 is TGCAGCGTTGAAGATCCCGATGGAGGATACGAGCAGTACTTC. Its translation: CSVEDPDGGYEQYF.

The genes are TRBV12-3 or TRBV12-4 and TRBJ1-1; no firm D call. The length of the CDR3 is 15 residues. V lost 5 bases, J lost 0 bases, and 13 bases lay in between. CDR3 in amino acids: CASSLRARVNTEAFF. The CDR3 DNA reads TGTGCCAGCAGTCTGCGGGCTCGGGTGAACACTGAAGCTTTCTTT.

The genes are TRBV7-2 and TRBJ2-1; TRBD2 matches 9 bases. In germline, CDR1 is SGHTA, CDR2 FQGNSA. This CDR3 is built from 15 residues. The V segment lost 5 bases and the J segment 7 bases; nucleotides outside the gene matches: 9. CDR3 in amino acids: CASSHRSAGGNEQFF. The CDR3 region has the DNA TGTGCCAGCAGCCATCGATCGGCGGGAGGGAATGAGCAGTTCTTC.